These T cell receptor beta chains were read from a single sample in a study of CD8 T cells in Susac syndrome. Using its own MiXCR run on the immunoSEQ multiplex PCR reads, TCRdb lists one record per CDR3 protein. The table has 150,000 to 200,000 distinct CDR3 sequences, approximately 94% seen once; the top ten hold about 0.095%. The sequenced material came from CD4+ T cells from PBMCs. These receptors all stem from a human donor with multiple sclerosis. Each CDR3 is given with its conserved first and last residue. Fields, in order: V gene, D gene, J gene, clone size, CDR3 DNA, CDR3 protein. A D gene is named only where the DNA matches it firmly. Part of the rows lack a size; the others show once, few, many or a class for expanded clones.

v_gene: TRBV4-3; d_gene: -; j_gene: TRBJ1-1; abundance: -; CDR3nt: TGCGCCAGCAGCCAGGTCGACGGGTACACTGAAGCTTTCTTT; CDR3aa: CASSQVDGYTEAFF
v_gene: TRBV2; d_gene: -; j_gene: TRBJ2-1; abundance: -; CDR3nt: TGTGCCAGCATATGGGCGGATGAGCAGTTCTTC; CDR3aa: CASIWADEQFF
v_gene: TRBV5-1; d_gene: -; j_gene: TRBJ2-7; abundance: -; CDR3nt: TGCGCCAGCAGCTTTGAGGGGGGGGGCTACGAGCAGTACTTC; CDR3aa: CASSFEGGGYEQYF
v_gene: TRBV10-3; d_gene: -; j_gene: TRBJ1-1; abundance: -; CDR3nt: TGTGCCATCAGGTCGGGGGGGAGGACTTTCTTT; CDR3aa: CAIRSGGRTFF
v_gene: TRBV3-1; d_gene: -; j_gene: TRBJ2-2; abundance: -; CDR3nt: TGTGCCAGCAGCCACTACACCGGGGAGCTGTTTTTT; CDR3aa: CASSHYTGELFF
v_gene: TRBV5-4; d_gene: -; j_gene: TRBJ2-2; abundance: few; CDR3nt: TGTGCCAGCAGCTTGGACCCCGGGGAGCTGTTTTTT; CDR3aa: CASSLDPGELFF
v_gene: TRBV29-1; d_gene: TRBD1; j_gene: TRBJ1-4; abundance: -; CDR3nt: TGCAGCGTAGTCCCCGCCGGGACAGGGAATGAAAAACTGTTTTTT; CDR3aa: CSVVPAGTGNEKLFF
v_gene: TRBV4-3; d_gene: -; j_gene: TRBJ2-4; abundance: -; CDR3nt: TGCGCCAGCAGCCAAGTTGGTACAGCTGCCAAAAACATTCAGTACTTC; CDR3aa: CASSQVGTAAKNIQYF
v_gene: TRBV6-6; d_gene: -; j_gene: TRBJ2-1; abundance: -; CDR3nt: TGTGCCAGCGGCAGTATGAAGGGATCCTACAATGAGCAGTTCTTC; CDR3aa: CASGSMKGSYNEQFF
v_gene: TRBV24-1; d_gene: -; j_gene: TRBJ2-5; abundance: -; CDR3nt: TGTGCCACCAGTGACCGGGACCAAGAGACCCAGTACTTC; CDR3aa: CATSDRDQETQYF
v_gene: TRBV7-9; d_gene: -; j_gene: TRBJ2-5; abundance: -; CDR3nt: TGTGCCAGCAGCTTAGAAGGGAGGAGTGGAGAGACCCAGTACTTC; CDR3aa: CASSLEGRSGETQYF
v_gene: TRBV2; d_gene: TRBD1; j_gene: TRBJ1-1; abundance: once; CDR3nt: TGTGCCAGCAGTCCAGAACGGGACAGAAGCGGAGCTTTCTTT; CDR3aa: CASSPERDRSGAFF
v_gene: TRBV24-1; d_gene: -; j_gene: TRBJ2-5; abundance: -; CDR3nt: TGTGCCACCAGTGACCAAAAAGGGACCCAGTACTTC; CDR3aa: CATSDQKGTQYF
v_gene: TRBV5-1; d_gene: -; j_gene: TRBJ2-6; abundance: -; CDR3nt: TGCGCCAGCAGCTGGGGGACTGTCTCTGGGGCCAACGTCCTGACTTTC; CDR3aa: CASSWGTVSGANVLTF
v_gene: TRBV29-1; d_gene: TRBD2; j_gene: TRBJ2-1; abundance: -; CDR3nt: TGCAGCGGGAGCGGGAGCCTTTACAATGAGCAGTTCTTC; CDR3aa: CSGSGSLYNEQFF
v_gene: TRBV12-3/TRBV12-4; d_gene: TRBD2; j_gene: TRBJ2-2; abundance: -; CDR3nt: TGTGCCAGCAGTTTTGAGGGGCTAGCGGGAGGGGTCCACGGGGAGCTGTTTTTT; CDR3aa: CASSFEGLAGGVHGELFF
v_gene: TRBV25-1; d_gene: -; j_gene: TRBJ2-2; abundance: -; CDR3nt: TGTGCCAGCAGGAACTTAGAGGGGACCGGGGAGCTGTTTTTT; CDR3aa: CASRNLEGTGELFF
v_gene: TRBV20-1; d_gene: TRBD2; j_gene: TRBJ2-1; abundance: once; CDR3nt: TGCAGTGCTAGAGATACGACTAGCGGAGTTTACAATGAGCAGTTCTTC; CDR3aa: CSARDTTSGVYNEQFF
v_gene: TRBV10-3; d_gene: -; j_gene: TRBJ2-6; abundance: -; CDR3nt: TGTGCCATCAGTGTGAATCCCCCCTCTGGGGCCAACGTCCTGACTTTC; CDR3aa: CAISVNPPSGANVLTF
v_gene: TRBV6-5; d_gene: -; j_gene: TRBJ1-1; abundance: -; CDR3nt: TGTGCCAGCAGTTACCTCGACGACACTGAAGCTTTCTTT; CDR3aa: CASSYLDDTEAFF
v_gene: TRBV27; d_gene: -; j_gene: TRBJ1-4; abundance: -; CDR3nt: TGTGCCAGCAGTCCTTGGACAGACCTAAAGGGGCTGTTTTTT; CDR3aa: CASSPWTDLKGLFF
v_gene: TRBV5-1; d_gene: -; j_gene: TRBJ2-3; abundance: once; CDR3nt: TGCGCCAGCAGCTTGGGAGGGCCGAATACGCAGTATTTT; CDR3aa: CASSLGGPNTQYF
v_gene: TRBV3-1; d_gene: -; j_gene: TRBJ1-2; abundance: -; CDR3nt: TGTGCCAGCTGTAACCTCGGGGGGCCGGGCTACACCTTC; CDR3aa: CASCNLGGPGYTF
v_gene: TRBV2; d_gene: -; j_gene: TRBJ1-1; abundance: -; CDR3nt: TGTGCCAGCAGTGAAGCTTCGGTTTCTGAAGCTTTCTTT; CDR3aa: CASSEASVSEAFF
v_gene: TRBV15; d_gene: -; j_gene: TRBJ1-6; abundance: -; CDR3nt: TGTGCCACCAGCGGCCCATCGGACAGAAGGGCACCCCTCCACTTT; CDR3aa: CATSGPSDRRAPLHF
v_gene: TRBV18; d_gene: TRBD1; j_gene: TRBJ2-2; abundance: -; CDR3nt: TGTGCCAGCTCACGGCCTCAGGGGGTCGGGGAGCTGTTTTTT; CDR3aa: CASSRPQGVGELFF
v_gene: TRBV5-1; d_gene: TRBD1; j_gene: TRBJ2-2; abundance: -; CDR3nt: TGCGCCAGCAGAGGTCAGGGGGCTAACACCGGGGAGCTGTTTTTT; CDR3aa: CASRGQGANTGELFF
v_gene: TRBV5-6; d_gene: -; j_gene: TRBJ2-5; abundance: few; CDR3nt: TGTGCCAGCAGCAGGACGGGAGAAGGAGAGACCCAGTACTTC; CDR3aa: CASSRTGEGETQYF
v_gene: TRBV5-4; d_gene: -; j_gene: TRBJ2-3; abundance: once; CDR3nt: TGTGCCAGCAGCTTAGGTGGTACTAGCACAGATACGCAGTATTTT; CDR3aa: CASSLGGTSTDTQYF
v_gene: TRBV5-1; d_gene: -; j_gene: TRBJ2-3; abundance: once; CDR3nt: TGCGCCAGCAGCTTGGCATTGGATCTTCTCACAGATACGCAGTATTTT; CDR3aa: CASSLALDLLTDTQYF
v_gene: TRBV7-9; d_gene: -; j_gene: TRBJ2-3; abundance: -; CDR3nt: TGTGCCAGCAGTCCGGCGGGCAGGACCGGAGATACGCAGTATTTT; CDR3aa: CASSPAGRTGDTQYF
v_gene: TRBV20-1; d_gene: TRBD1; j_gene: TRBJ2-5; abundance: once; CDR3nt: TGCAGTGCTAGTGACAGGGTAGGAGTCAAGACCCAGTACTTC; CDR3aa: CSASDRVGVKTQYF
v_gene: TRBV27; d_gene: -; j_gene: TRBJ1-1; abundance: once; CDR3nt: TGTGCCCCTTCGAACACTGAAGCTTTCTTT; CDR3aa: CAPSNTEAFF
v_gene: TRBV28; d_gene: -; j_gene: TRBJ2-1; abundance: -; CDR3nt: TGTGCCAGCAGTTCAGTGGCAACCGAGCAGTTCTTC; CDR3aa: CASSSVATEQFF
v_gene: TRBV20-1; d_gene: -; j_gene: TRBJ1-5; abundance: -; CDR3nt: TGCAGTGCTCCCAGGGATAGCAATCAGCCCCAGCATTTT; CDR3aa: CSAPRDSNQPQHF
v_gene: TRBV5-1; d_gene: -; j_gene: TRBJ1-1; abundance: -; CDR3nt: TGCGCCAGCAGCTTGGCCGGGAGAGGTTTGAACACTGAAGCTTTCTTT; CDR3aa: CASSLAGRGLNTEAFF
v_gene: TRBV20-1; d_gene: TRBD2; j_gene: TRBJ2-1; abundance: once; CDR3nt: TGCAGTGCTAGAGGTGGGGAGGGGATCGGGCAGTTCTTC; CDR3aa: CSARGGEGIGQFF
v_gene: TRBV20-1; d_gene: -; j_gene: TRBJ2-5; abundance: -; CDR3nt: TGCAGTGCTAGTCGGCAGCAAGAGACCCAGTACTTC; CDR3aa: CSASRQQETQYF
v_gene: TRBV28; d_gene: TRBD1; j_gene: TRBJ1-4; abundance: -; CDR3nt: TGTGCCAGCTCGAGGGGGACAGGGGATGGAAAACTGTTTTTT; CDR3aa: CASSRGTGDGKLFF
v_gene: TRBV6-5; d_gene: -; j_gene: TRBJ2-6; abundance: -; CDR3nt: TGTGCCAGCAAACTTCTTTCTGGGGCCAACGTCCTGACTTTC; CDR3aa: CASKLLSGANVLTF
v_gene: TRBV7-2; d_gene: TRBD2; j_gene: TRBJ2-1; abundance: -; CDR3nt: TGTGCCAGCAGAGTTAGCGGGAGGGCCCTTAATGAGCAGTTCTTC; CDR3aa: CASRVSGRALNEQFF
v_gene: TRBV5-4; d_gene: TRBD2; j_gene: TRBJ2-2; abundance: once; CDR3nt: TGTGCCAGCAGCCTGTTCGCGGGAGGGTACACCGGGGAGCTGTTTTTT; CDR3aa: CASSLFAGGYTGELFF
v_gene: TRBV9; d_gene: TRBD2; j_gene: TRBJ2-3; abundance: -; CDR3nt: TGTGCCAGCAGCGTCAGCGGGAGGAGCACAGATACGCAGTATTTT; CDR3aa: CASSVSGRSTDTQYF
v_gene: TRBV5-1; d_gene: -; j_gene: TRBJ1-5; abundance: -; CDR3nt: TGCGCCAGCAGCACCGGGGGCTTAAGGGCGCCCCAGCATTTT; CDR3aa: CASSTGGLRAPQHF